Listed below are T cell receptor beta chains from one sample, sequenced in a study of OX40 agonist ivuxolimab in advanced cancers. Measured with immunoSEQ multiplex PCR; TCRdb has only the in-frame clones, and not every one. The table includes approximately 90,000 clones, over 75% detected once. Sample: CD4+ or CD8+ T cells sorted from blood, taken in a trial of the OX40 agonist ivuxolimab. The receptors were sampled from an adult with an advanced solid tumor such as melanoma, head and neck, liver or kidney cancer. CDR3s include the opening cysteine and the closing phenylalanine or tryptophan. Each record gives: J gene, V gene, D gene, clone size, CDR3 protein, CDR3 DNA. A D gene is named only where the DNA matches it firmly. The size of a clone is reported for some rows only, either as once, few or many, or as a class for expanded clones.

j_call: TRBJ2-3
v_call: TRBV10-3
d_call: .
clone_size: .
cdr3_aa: CAISESKGSTDTQYF
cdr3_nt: TGTGCCATCAGTGAGTCGAAAGGGAGTACAGATACGCAGTATTTT

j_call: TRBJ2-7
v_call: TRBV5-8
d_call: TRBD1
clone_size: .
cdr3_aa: CASKPPGQLYEQYF
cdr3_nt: TGTGCCAGCAAGCCTCCGGGACAGCTCTACGAGCAGTACTTC

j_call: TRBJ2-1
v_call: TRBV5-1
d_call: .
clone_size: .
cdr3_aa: CASSSQGREQFF
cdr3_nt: TGCGCCAGCAGCTCCCAGGGTCGAGAGCAGTTCTTC

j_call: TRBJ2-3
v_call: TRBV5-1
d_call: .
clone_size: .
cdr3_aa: CASSLVGITDTQYF
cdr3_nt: TGCGCCAGCAGCTTGGTTGGGATCACAGATACGCAGTATTTT

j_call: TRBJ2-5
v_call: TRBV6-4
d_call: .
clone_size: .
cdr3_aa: CASSDTGGETQYF
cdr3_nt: TGTGCCAGCAGTGACACAGGAGGGGAGACCCAGTACTTC

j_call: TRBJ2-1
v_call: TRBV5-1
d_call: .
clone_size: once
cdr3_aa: CASSLERTVYNEQFF
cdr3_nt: TGCGCCAGCAGCTTGGAGAGAACTGTCTACAATGAGCAGTTCTTC

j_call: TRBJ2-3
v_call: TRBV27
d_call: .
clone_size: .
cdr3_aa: CASSFSGALDTQYF
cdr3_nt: TGTGCCAGCAGTTTTTCGGGGGCTTTAGATACGCAGTATTTT

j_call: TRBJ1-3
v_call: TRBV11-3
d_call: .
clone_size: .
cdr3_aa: CASSLGHSGNTIYF
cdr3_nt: TGTGCCAGCAGCTTGGGTCACTCTGGAAACACCATATATTTT

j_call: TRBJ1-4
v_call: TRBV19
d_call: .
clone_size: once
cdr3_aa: CASSIGRNEKLFF
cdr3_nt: TGTGCCAGTAGTATAGGACGGAATGAAAAACTGTTTTTT

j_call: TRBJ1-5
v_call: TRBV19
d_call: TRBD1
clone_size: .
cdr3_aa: CASSTTGLSQPQHF
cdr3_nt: TGTGCCAGTAGTACGACAGGGTTAAGTCAGCCCCAGCATTTT

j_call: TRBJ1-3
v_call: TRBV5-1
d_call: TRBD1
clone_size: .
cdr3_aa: CASRQGPSGNTIYF
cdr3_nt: TGCGCCAGCAGACAGGGGCCCTCTGGAAACACCATATATTTT

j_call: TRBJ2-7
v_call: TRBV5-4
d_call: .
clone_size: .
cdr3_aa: CASSSARSGQQYF
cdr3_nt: TGTGCCAGCAGCTCGGCCCGGTCAGGGCAGCAGTACTTC

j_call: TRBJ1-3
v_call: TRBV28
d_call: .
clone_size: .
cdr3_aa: CASSYGANTIYF
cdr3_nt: TGTGCCAGCAGTTATGGAGCAAACACCATATATTTT

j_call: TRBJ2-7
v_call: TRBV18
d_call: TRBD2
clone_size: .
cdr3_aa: CASSSWGGDDLGYF
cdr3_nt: TGTGCCAGCTCATCCTGGGGAGGGGACGACCTGGGGTACTTC

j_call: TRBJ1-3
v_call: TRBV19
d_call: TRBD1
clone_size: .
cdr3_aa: CASTDRGLGNTIYF
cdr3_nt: TGTGCCAGTACGGACAGGGGATTAGGAAACACCATATATTTT

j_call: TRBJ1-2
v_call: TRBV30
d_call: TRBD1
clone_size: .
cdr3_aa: CAARQGYGYTF
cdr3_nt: TGTGCCGCAAGACAGGGGTATGGCTACACCTTC

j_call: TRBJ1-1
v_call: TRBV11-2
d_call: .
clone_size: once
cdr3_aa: CASSLMGFPAAPPEAFF
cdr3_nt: TGTGCCAGCAGCTTAATGGGCTTTCCGGCAGCACCGCCTGAAGCTTTCTTT